Each of the 7 T cell receptor beta chains below was sequenced from the same sample in a study of blood T cell repertoires in COVID-19. Repertoires were generated with immunoSEQ multiplex PCR, while TCRdb's copy carries only in-frame clones and drops some. The data hold approximately 200,000 clones, with roughly nine tenths observed a single time. The sample consisted of PBMCs or T cells enriched from blood (not recorded which). These TCRs come from a man younger than 40 who had recovered from COVID-19.

The V gene is TRBV7-8, the J gene TRBJ1-1; D uncertain. Germline CDR1 SGHVS, CDR2 FQNEAQ. Trimming removed 5 bases from V and 6 bases from J, with 25 bases in between. This CDR3 comprises 17 residues. CDR3 protein: CASSPARAGLVRPEAFF. The DNA for the CDR3 is TGTGCCAGCAGCCCAGCGAGGGCGGGTCTAGTTCGACCTGAAGCTTTCTTT.

The chain uses TRBV3-1 (or the pseudogene TRBV3-2) and TRBJ1-5; D is unclear. CDR1 is LGHDT, CDR2 YNNKEL, per germline (reference sequence). The CDR3 contains 12 residues. Trimming pared 1 base from V and 7 bases from J, leaving 5 bases between. The CDR3 sequence: CASSQGSQPQHF. CDR3 sequence (DNA): TGTGCCAGCAGCCAAGGAAGCCAGCCCCAGCATTTT.

This clone has only one observation. The chain employs TRBV19 and TRBJ2-1; D is unclear. V lost 4 bases, J lost 4 bases, and 11 bases lay in between. Germline V lookup: CDR1 LNHDA, CDR2 SQIVND (reference sequence). CDR3 length: 14 amino acids. This CDR3 reads CASSTTPMYNEQFF. In DNA form, the CDR3 reads TGTGCCAGTAGTACTACCCCCATGTACAATGAGCAGTTCTTC.

The chain has TRBV13 and TRBJ2-1; D remains unclear. Germline CDR1 and CDR2: PRHDT and FYEKMQ (reference sequence). The CDR3 is 12 amino acids. The V end was cut by 3 bases, the J end by 10 bases, with 10 bases between. For the CDR3, the DNA is TGTGCCAGCAGCTTGGGTCTGGAGGAGCAGTTCTTC. Translation: CASSLGLEEQFF.

This clone was detected only a few times. The chain is built from TRBV5-8 and TRBJ1-2; no reliable D call. The CDR3 is 14 residues long. The V end lost 1 base, the J end lost 2 bases, and 9 bases lay between the germline ends. The germline CDR1 and CDR2 sequences are SGHTS and YDEGEE. CDR3 residues: CASSLSAGNYGYTF. The CDR3 region has the DNA TGTGCCAGCAGCTTGTCGGCGGGAAACTATGGCTACACCTTC.

This clone was observed many times. This chain uses TRBV14 with TRBJ2-2; D perhaps matches TRBD2 (6 bases). V lost 2 bases and J lost 6, with 10 bases in between. The CDR3 length is 14 residues. From germline, CDR1 is SGHDN and CDR2 FVKESK. CDR3 amino acids: CASSQLARSGELFF. CDR3 nucleotides: TGTGCCAGCAGCCAACTAGCGAGGTCCGGGGAGCTGTTTTTT.

The CDR3 coding sequence is TGTGCCAGCAGCTCTCGAGCGGGAGCCGGCGAGCAGTACTTC. Its protein is CASSSRAGAGEQYF. V is TRBV11-2 and J is TRBJ2-7; 8 positions agree with TRBD2. Germline V gives CDR1 SGHAT, CDR2 FQNNGV. J gave up 6 bases and V 4 bases, and 8 bases lay outside the gene matches. This CDR3 comprises 14 residues. The complete variable domain, with remaining parts taken from reference TRBV11-2 and TRBJ2-7, reads EAGVAQSPRYKIIEKRQSVAFWCNPISGHATLYWYQQILGQGPKLLIQFQNNGVVDDSQLPKDRFSAERLKGVDSTLKIQPAKLEDSAVYLCASSSRAGAGEQYFGPGTRLTVT.